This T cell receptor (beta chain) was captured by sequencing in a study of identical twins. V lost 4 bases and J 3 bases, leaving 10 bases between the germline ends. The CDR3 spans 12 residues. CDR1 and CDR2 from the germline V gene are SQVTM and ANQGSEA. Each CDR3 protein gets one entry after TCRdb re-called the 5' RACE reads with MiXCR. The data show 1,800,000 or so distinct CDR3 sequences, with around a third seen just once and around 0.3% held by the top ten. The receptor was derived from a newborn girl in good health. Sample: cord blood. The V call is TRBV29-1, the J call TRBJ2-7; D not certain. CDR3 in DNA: TGCAGCGTTGGGGCACTTAGCTACGAGCAGTACTTC. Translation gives CSVGALSYEQYF.